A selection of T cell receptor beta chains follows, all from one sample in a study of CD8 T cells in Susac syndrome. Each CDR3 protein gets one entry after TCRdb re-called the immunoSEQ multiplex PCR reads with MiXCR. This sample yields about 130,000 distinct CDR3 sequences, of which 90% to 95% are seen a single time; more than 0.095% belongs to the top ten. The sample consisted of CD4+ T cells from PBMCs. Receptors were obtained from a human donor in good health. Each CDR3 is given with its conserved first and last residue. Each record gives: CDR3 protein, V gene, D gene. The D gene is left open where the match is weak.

CDR3 protein: CASSQEGLASHEQYF
V gene: TRBV3-1
D gene: TRBD2

CDR3 protein: CASSPDSLSNQPQHF
V gene: TRBV6-6
D gene: -

CDR3 protein: CASSLNRGDQPQHF
V gene: TRBV18
D gene: TRBD1

CDR3 protein: CSVEERLAGAEQYF
V gene: TRBV29-1
D gene: TRBD2

CDR3 protein: CSVAAAQGGNQPQHF
V gene: TRBV29-1
D gene: TRBD1

CDR3 protein: CASSQGWVNTEAFF
V gene: TRBV3-1
D gene: -

CDR3 protein: CASSGGDSQETQYF
V gene: TRBV5-1
D gene: -

CDR3 protein: CAISDQGRAQETQYF
V gene: TRBV10-3
D gene: -

CDR3 protein: CSAPTDLNTEAFF
V gene: TRBV20-1
D gene: -

CDR3 protein: CASSLNQPHEQYF
V gene: TRBV7-9
D gene: -

CDR3 protein: CASSYSSLTDTQYF
V gene: TRBV6-5
D gene: -

CDR3 protein: CSVFRASNEKLFF
V gene: TRBV29-1
D gene: -

CDR3 protein: CASSLASSGFQTTQYF
V gene: TRBV5-4
D gene: -

CDR3 protein: CASSRRGRANTGELFF
V gene: TRBV3-1
D gene: -

CDR3 protein: CSVDPASGETQYF
V gene: TRBV29-1
D gene: -

CDR3 protein: CASSFSAPGEQYF
V gene: TRBV7-9
D gene: -

CDR3 protein: CASSFVPGLAAAEQFF
V gene: TRBV7-9
D gene: TRBD2

CDR3 protein: CASSLGLVSGTQYF
V gene: TRBV5-1
D gene: TRBD2

CDR3 protein: CASELYPYEQYF
V gene: TRBV5-6
D gene: -

CDR3 protein: CASSPRLNEKLFF
V gene: TRBV14
D gene: -

CDR3 protein: CASSFPGGQPQHF
V gene: TRBV12-3/TRBV12-4
D gene: -

CDR3 protein: CSVEELAGATNEQFF
V gene: TRBV29-1
D gene: TRBD2

CDR3 protein: CASSPRRAVTEAFF
V gene: TRBV18
D gene: -

CDR3 protein: CASSLEQGNQPQHF
V gene: TRBV7-2
D gene: -

CDR3 protein: CASSIHRGEAFF
V gene: TRBV5-6
D gene: TRBD1

CDR3 protein: CASSYASGWDTGELFF
V gene: TRBV6-6
D gene: -

CDR3 protein: CASTLGTGADSRYGYTF
V gene: TRBV25-1
D gene: -

CDR3 protein: CASRAGTSGRATDTQYF
V gene: TRBV2
D gene: TRBD2

CDR3 protein: CAHHGGGSGTEAFF
V gene: TRBV28
D gene: -

CDR3 protein: CASSDRMGNEQFF
V gene: TRBV30
D gene: -

CDR3 protein: CASSPLGASYEQYF
V gene: TRBV18
D gene: -

CDR3 protein: CASSGRVYQPQHF
V gene: TRBV2
D gene: -

CDR3 protein: CASRPGTGLGANVLTF
V gene: TRBV2
D gene: TRBD1

CDR3 protein: CASPPLYGLRGDAIVRDEQFF
V gene: TRBV6-2/TRBV6-3
D gene: -

CDR3 protein: CATSDLYEQYF
V gene: TRBV24-1
D gene: -

CDR3 protein: CASGQRITDTQYF
V gene: TRBV23-1
D gene: -

CDR3 protein: CAISDGGSRNGEQFF
V gene: TRBV10-3
D gene: -

CDR3 protein: CASRPTVAQPQHF
V gene: TRBV6-2/TRBV6-3
D gene: -

CDR3 protein: CASTIRGGLETQYF
V gene: TRBV5-6
D gene: -

CDR3 protein: CATTWGTSYEQYF
V gene: TRBV6-6
D gene: -